The 28 T cell receptor beta chains given below trace back to one sample, sequenced in a study of control samples from healthy donors and cancer patients. Sequencing was performed with immunoSEQ multiplex PCR; in TCRdb, only in-frame clones are kept and a portion is missing. The table has tens of thousands of clones, approximately 90% seen once; the top ten hold approximately 15%. Sequences were obtained from blood. Receptor source: an older woman in good health.

The V gene is TRBV9, the J gene TRBJ2-7; 12 bases agree with TRBD2. Germline V lookup: CDR1 SGDLS, CDR2 YYNGEE. V lost 4 bases and J lost 5; bases outside the gene matches: 4. CDR3 size: 14 residues. CDR3 in DNA: TGTGCCAGCAGCCAACTAGCGGGGGGCCACGAGCAGTACTTC. Translating gives CASSQLAGGHEQYF.

The chain recombines TRBV9 with TRBJ2-2; D uncertain. V was pared by 0 bases and J by 4 bases, with 10 bases between. Germline values: CDR1 SGDLS, CDR2 YYNGEE. This CDR3 contains 15 residues. DNA for the CDR3: TGTGCCAGCAGCGTAGGGGCCCGCGGCACCGGGGAGCTGTTTTTT. As protein: CASSVGARGTGELFF.

The V gene is TRBV9, the J gene TRBJ2-3, with D hard to call. The V gene lost 0 bases and the J gene lost 2 bases, with 7 bases spanning the gap. This CDR3 spans 14 amino acids. From germline, CDR1 is SGDLS and CDR2 YYNGEE. For the CDR3, the DNA is TGTGCCAGCAGCGTAGATCCCTCCACAGATACGCAGTATTTT. This translates into CASSVDPSTDTQYF.

This chain connects TRBV7-2 to TRBJ1-4; D is unclear. V lost 1 base to trimming and J lost 3 bases, with 9 bases between them. The CDR3 consists of 15 residues. Germline V gene lookup returns CDR1 SGHTA and CDR2 FQGNSA. The CDR3 region has the DNA TGTGCCAGCAGCTTAGATCCGGGTCCTAATGAAAAACTGTTTTTT. Translated: CASSLDPGPNEKLFF.

The rearrangement joins TRBV6-1 to TRBJ1-6, with no clear D. The CDR3 spans 17 residues. Trimming left V 0 bases short and J 0 bases short, with 9 bases between. Germline assignment: CDR1 MNHNS and CDR2 SASEGT. CDR3 DNA sequence: TGTGCCAGCAGTGAAGCCCCAGCCAGCTCCTATAATTCACCCCTCCACTTT. Residues: CASSEAPASSYNSPLHF.

The CDR3: CASSLGAGGDGYTF. CDR3 DNA sequence: TGCGCCAGCAGCTTGGGTGCAGGGGGCGACGGCTACACCTTC. The chain uses TRBV5-1 and TRBJ1-2, with 8 bases fitting TRBD1. V lost 0 bases, J lost 8 bases, and 6 bases stayed unmatched. The V gene's germline CDR1 is SGHRS and CDR2 YFSETQ. This CDR3 is 14 amino acids long.

The V gene is TRBV13, the J gene TRBJ1-3, with D unclear. The CDR3 consists of 16 residues. V was shortened by 2 bases and J by 1 base, with 12 bases between the two germline ends. Germline-derived CDR1 and CDR2 are PRHDT and FYEKMQ (reference sequence). CDR3 sequence: CASSLRLGRSGNTIYF. As DNA, the CDR3 is TGTGCCAGCAGCTTACGGCTAGGGCGGTCTGGAAACACCATATATTTT.

The rearrangement joins TRBV4-1 to TRBJ2-2; perhaps TRBD1 as D (5 bases). Germline CDR1 reads MGHRA; CDR2 reads YSYEKL. The CDR3 totals 17 residues. Deletions cut 4 bases from V and 0 bases from J, with 15 bases between. CDR3 DNA sequence: TGCGCCAGCAGCCCTCAGCAAGCCAGGGCGAACACCGGGGAGCTGTTTTTT. Amino acids: CASSPQQARANTGELFF.

This chain connects TRBV7-8 to TRBJ1-1; D is ambiguous. CDR1 is SGHVS and CDR2 is FQNEAQ in the germline V gene. The CDR3 extends over 15 amino acids. V lost 2 bases and J 0 bases, leaving 10 bases between the germline ends. The CDR3 nucleotides are TGTGCCAGCAGCTTATCGCAGGCTATGAACACTGAAGCTTTCTTT. Its translation: CASSLSQAMNTEAFF. The full variable domain, with the rest looked up from reference TRBV7-8 and TRBJ1-1, is GAGVSQSPRYKVAKRGQDVALRCDPISGHVSLFWYQQALGQGPEFLTYFQNEAQLDKSGLPSDRFFAERPEGSVSTLKIQRTQQEDSAVYLCASSLSQAMNTEAFFGQGTRLTVV.

This chain connects TRBV5-1 to TRBJ1-2; a possible D gene is TRBD1 (6 bases). This CDR3 is 17 amino acids long. The V gene lost 0 bases and the J gene lost 0 bases, with 15 bases spanning the gap. Germline lookup yields CDR1 SGHRS and CDR2 YFSETQ. The CDR3 region is CASSLEVGALANYGYTF. The CDR3 bases are TGCGCCAGCAGCTTGGAGGTGGGGGCCCTAGCTAACTATGGCTACACCTTC.

The chain joins TRBV5-1 to TRBJ1-1; D is ambiguous. Between the trimmed V and J ends, which lost 3 bases and 10 bases, there was a span of 22 bases. This CDR3 is built from 15 residues. Germline V gene lookup returns CDR1 SGHRS and CDR2 YFSETQ. This chain's CDR3 is CASSSSAGRGELAFF. In DNA, the CDR3 is TGCGCCAGCAGCTCTTCAGCCGGACGCGGAGAACTAGCTTTCTTT.

The chain is built from TRBV10-1 and TRBJ2-7; 7 bases are a match to TRBD2. Germline CDR1 and CDR2: WNHNN and SYGVQD (reference sequence). The length of the CDR3 is 17 residues. V dropped 3 bases and J dropped 0; count of bases not matched to a gene: 11. This chain's CDR3 is CASSDSSGGGGSYEQYF. CDR3 sequence (DNA): TGCGCCAGCAGTGATTCCTCGGGTGGGGGGGGCTCCTACGAGCAGTACTTC.

This chain uses TRBV30 with TRBJ2-1; D gene ambiguous. Germline values: CDR1 GTSNPN, CDR2 SVGIG (reference sequence). The V and J ends lost 5 bases and 4 bases respectively, with 9 bases between them. This CDR3 comprises 12 residues. The CDR3 sequence: CAWGLNYNEQFF. The CDR3 coding sequence is TGTGCCTGGGGGTTGAATTACAATGAGCAGTTCTTC.

This clone was found once. This chain links TRBV3-1 (or the pseudogene TRBV3-2) with TRBJ1-2; D ambiguous. CDR3 size: 12 residues. V lost 4 bases, J lost 7 bases, and 10 bases lay in between. CDR1 and CDR2 from the germline V gene are LGHDT and YNNKEL (reference sequence). This CDR3 reads CASSPRIGGYTF. CDR3 DNA: TGTGCCAGCAGCCCAAGGATCGGTGGCTACACCTTC.

V is TRBV7-9 and J is TRBJ2-2, with 7 bases that match TRBD1. Germline CDR1 and CDR2: SEHNR and FQNEAQ (reference sequence). V trimming: 3 bases; J trimming: 1 base; junction bases outside the gene matches: 5. The CDR3 sequence is 16 residues long. CDR3: CASSFPGTVNTGELFF. Written as DNA, the CDR3 is TGTGCCAGCAGCTTCCCCGGGACAGTGAACACCGGGGAGCTGTTTTTT.

This rearrangement joins TRBV5-1 to TRBJ2-7; possibly TRBD1 or TRBD2 for D (7 bases each). The V gene's germline CDR1 is SGHRS and CDR2 YFSETQ. V shed 0 bases and J shed 0 bases, with 13 bases lying between them. The CDR3 sequence is 16 residues long. In nucleotides, the CDR3 is TGCGCCAGCAGCTTGGGAGGCAGGGGGGGCTCCTACGAGCAGTACTTC. It specifies CASSLGGRGGSYEQYF.

V usage is TRBV11-3 and J usage is TRBJ2-1; 12 bases match TRBD2. V dropped 5 bases and J dropped 10; count of bases not matched to a gene: 9. CDR3 length: 15 amino acids. Germline CDR1 SGHNT, CDR2 YENEEA. CDR3 in DNA: TGTGCCAGCAGCCTAGCGGGAGGGGTGAGGGGGGAGCAGTTCTTC. Its translation: CASSLAGGVRGEQFF.

The chain links TRBV5-5 to TRBJ2-1, with 11 nucleotides matching TRBD2. Trimming at V came to 3 bases and at J to 7 bases, leaving 6 bases not matched to a gene. CDR3 length equals 15 residues. CDR1 is SGHKS and CDR2 is YYEKEE in the germline V gene (reference sequence). Here the CDR3 DNA reads TGTGCCAGCAGCTCCCTAGCGGGAGGCAGGAATGAGCAGTTCTTC. Amino acid sequence: CASSSLAGGRNEQFF.

This clone was recorded only once. CDR3 amino acids: CASSADLQANYGYTF. Here the CDR3 DNA reads TGTGCCAGTAGTGCTGACCTACAGGCTAACTATGGCTACACCTTC. The chain has TRBV19 and TRBJ1-2; D is perhaps TRBD1 (5 bases). Per the germline V gene, CDR1 is LNHDA and CDR2 is SQIVND (reference sequence). V gave up 5 bases and J gave up 0 bases, with 13 bases separating them. This CDR3 comprises 15 residues. Full variable domain (outside the CDR3, taken from reference TRBV19 and TRBJ1-2): DGGITQSPKYLFRKEGQNVTLSCEQNLNHDAMYWYRQDPGQGLRLIYYSQIVNDFQKGDIAEGYSVSREKKESFPLTVTSAQKNPTAFYLCASSADLQANYGYTFGSGTRLTVV.

The chain combines TRBV2 with TRBJ2-5, with 7 positions matching TRBD2. The CDR3 extends over 12 amino acids. J lost 5 bases, V lost 7 bases, and 4 bases had no gene match. Germline V gene data show CDR1 as SNHLY and CDR2 as FYNNEI. CDR3 DNA: TGTGCCAGCACGGCGGGAGCGGAGACCCAGTACTTC. Translation: CASTAGAETQYF.

V and J are TRBV7-2 and TRBJ2-7; tentative D call: TRBD2 (6 bases). The length of the CDR3 is 14 residues. The V end was cut by 4 bases, the J end by 0 bases, with 10 bases between. Per germline, CDR1 SGHTA and CDR2 FQGNSA. CDR3: CASSSGGTSYEQYF. CDR3 in DNA: TGTGCCAGCAGCTCGGGCGGGACCTCCTACGAGCAGTACTTC.

This clone was picked up a small number of times. The chain is built from TRBV18 and TRBJ2-7; 9 nucleotides match TRBD2. Germline-derived CDR1 and CDR2 are KGHSH and LQKENI. This CDR3 spans 19 amino acids. The trim removed 4 bases at V and 0 bases at J, leaving 16 bases unmatched. CDR3 protein: CASSQTRLAEGMTSYEQYF. The CDR3 bases are TGTGCCAGCTCACAAACCCGACTAGCGGAGGGCATGACCTCCTACGAGCAGTACTTC.

The chain employs TRBV5-8 and TRBJ1-1, with 7 bases that match TRBD1. The J segment lost 7 bases and the V segment lost 4 bases, leaving 10 bases of the junction unmatched. Germline lookup yields CDR1 SGHTS and CDR2 YDEGEE. This CDR3 is 14 amino acids long. Written as DNA, the CDR3 is TGTGCCAGCAGCCCCCTACAGGGGAGGAGTGAAGCTTTCTTT. Encoded protein: CASSPLQGRSEAFF.

The V gene is TRBV3-1 (or the pseudogene TRBV3-2), the J gene TRBJ1-1; a possible D gene is TRBD1 (6 bases). V was shortened by 8 bases and J by 0 bases, with 13 bases between the two germline ends. The germline CDR1 and CDR2 sequences are LGHDT and YNNKEL (reference sequence). This CDR3 spans 14 amino acids. CDR3 sequence: CASLGTSMNTEAFF. The CDR3 DNA reads as TGTGCCAGCCTAGGGACAAGCATGAACACTGAAGCTTTCTTT.

The J gene is TRBJ2-4, the V gene TRBV4-1; D not resolved. The CDR3 covers 15 residues. The germline CDR1 and CDR2 sequences are MGHRA and YSYEKL. Trimming took 0 bases from V and 8 from J, leaving 14 bases between them. The CDR3 protein is CASSQDWSRSDIQYF. CDR3 nucleotides: TGCGCCAGCAGCCAAGATTGGTCCCGGAGTGACATTCAGTACTTC.

The gene calls are TRBV6-5 and TRBJ2-1, with a tentative D call TRBD2 (6 bases). Germline V gene data show CDR1 as MNHEY and CDR2 as SVGAGI. V lost 7 bases, J lost 4 bases, and 17 bases lay in between. The CDR3 has 15 amino acids. CDR3 amino acids: CASTPENGGYNEQFF. Written as DNA, the CDR3 is TGTGCCAGCACCCCGGAGAACGGGGGTTACAATGAGCAGTTCTTC.

The V gene is TRBV27, the J gene TRBJ1-5; 7 bases match TRBD1. Germline CDR1 and CDR2: MNHEY and SMNVEV (reference sequence). Trimming at V came to 3 bases and at J to 2 bases, leaving 4 bases not matched to a gene. This CDR3 is built from 15 residues. The CDR3 DNA sequence: TGTGCCAGCAGTTTTTCCGGGACAGGCAATCAGCCCCAGCATTTT. Protein sequence: CASSFSGTGNQPQHF.

V gene TRBV24-1 combines with J gene TRBJ1-1, with TRBD1 matching over 7 bases. Losses at the gene ends were 2 bases for V and 11 bases for J; bases not matched to a gene: 7. Germline CDR1 KGHDR, CDR2 SFDVKD. The CDR3 consists of 13 residues. The chain's CDR3 is CATSDSTGQNAFF. Written as DNA, the CDR3 is TGTGCCACCAGTGATTCGACAGGGCAGAATGCTTTCTTT.